This TCR beta chain was profiled in a study of early T cells in non-severe SARS-CoV-2 infection. The wider study: Bulk RNA isolated from unsorted whole blood underwent sequencing; chains were not paired. Study findings and constraints: Anti-spike CD8 responses were favored by VDJdb matching, which missed private and CD4 specificities.

cDNA molecules, individually, were tagged with unique molecular identifiers. TCRdb re-derived calls from the 5' RACE reads in MiXCR, one entry per CDR3 protein. The sample yields over 50,000 distinct CDR3 sequences, approximately 15% seen once. Comment on this clonotype: Its antigen remains unknown.

The CDR3 covers 15 residues. V dropped 3 bases and J dropped 0 bases, with 10 bases sitting between them. Germline V gene lookup returns CDR1 SNHLY and CDR2 FYNNEI. This TCR was sampled from an adult who was a healthcare worker with PCR-confirmed SARS-CoV-2 infection or an uninfected control (not recorded which). The source was whole blood, collected at baseline. This sequence joins TRBV2 and TRBJ2-3; no clear D. This chain's CDR3 is CASSEAFSSTDTQYF. The DNA for the CDR3 is TGTGCCAGCAGTGAGGCATTCTCTAGCACAGATACGCAGTATTTT. Filled out from reference TRBV2 and TRBJ2-3, the complete variable domain reads EPEVTQTPSHQVTQMGQEVILRCVPISNHLYFYWYRQILGQKVEFLVSFYNNEISEKSEIFDDQFSVERPDGSNFTLKIRSTKLEDSAMYFCASSEAFSSTDTQYFGPGTRLTVL.